This TCR beta chain appears in the sequencing data of a study of PD-L1 blockade in urothelial cancer. The CDR3 covers 15 residues. After removal of 5 bases from V and 2 bases from J, the junction contained 5 bases not matched to a gene. Germline CDR1 MNHEY, CDR2 SVGAGI. Method: immunoSEQ multiplex PCR; TCRdb's copy keeps in-frame clones and lacks some. The sample includes 38,000 or so clones, approximately 81% of them seen just once. The time point here: peripheral blood 6 weeks after treatment start. The source was PBMCs, collected around atezolizumab (anti-PD-L1) treatment. The receptor was derived from a man between 65 and 85 years old with urothelial cancer. The chain uses TRBV6-5 and TRBJ2-7; 11 bases align to TRBD2. This chain's CDR3 is CASSPLTSGAYEQYF. CDR3 nucleotide sequence: TGTGCCAGCAGTCCGCTGACTAGCGGGGCCTACGAGCAGTACTTC.